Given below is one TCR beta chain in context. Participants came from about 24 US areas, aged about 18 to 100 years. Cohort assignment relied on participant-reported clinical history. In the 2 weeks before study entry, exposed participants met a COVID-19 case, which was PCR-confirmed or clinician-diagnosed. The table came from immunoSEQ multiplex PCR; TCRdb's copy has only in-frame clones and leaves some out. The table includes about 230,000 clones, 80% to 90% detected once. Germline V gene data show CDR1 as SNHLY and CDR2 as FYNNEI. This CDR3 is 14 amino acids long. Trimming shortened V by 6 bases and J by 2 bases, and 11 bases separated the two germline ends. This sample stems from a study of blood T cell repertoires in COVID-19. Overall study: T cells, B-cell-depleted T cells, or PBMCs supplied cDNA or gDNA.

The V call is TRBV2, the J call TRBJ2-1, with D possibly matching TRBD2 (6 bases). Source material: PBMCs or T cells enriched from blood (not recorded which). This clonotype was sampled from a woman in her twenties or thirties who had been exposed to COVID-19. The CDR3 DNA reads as TGTGCCAGCAGAGCCGGGACTGCCTACAATGAGCAGTTCTTC. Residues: CASRAGTAYNEQFF.